Sequencing of this TCR beta chain was carried out in a study of control samples from healthy donors and cancer patients. Method: immunoSEQ multiplex PCR; TCRdb's copy keeps in-frame clones and lacks some. The sample carries roughly 100,000 clones, 90% to 95% recorded once. V was trimmed by 1 base and J by 6 bases, leaving 12 bases between them. Germline V gives CDR1 LNHDA, CDR2 SQIVND (reference sequence). The CDR3 covers 14 residues. This TCR was recovered from a woman between 18 and 29 years old in good health. The material sequenced was blood. V is TRBV19 and J is TRBJ1-1; D might be TRBD1 (6 bases). The chain's CDR3 is CASSIGGRGAEAFF. CDR3 coding DNA: TGTGCCAGTAGTATAGGCGGCAGGGGCGCTGAAGCTTTCTTT.